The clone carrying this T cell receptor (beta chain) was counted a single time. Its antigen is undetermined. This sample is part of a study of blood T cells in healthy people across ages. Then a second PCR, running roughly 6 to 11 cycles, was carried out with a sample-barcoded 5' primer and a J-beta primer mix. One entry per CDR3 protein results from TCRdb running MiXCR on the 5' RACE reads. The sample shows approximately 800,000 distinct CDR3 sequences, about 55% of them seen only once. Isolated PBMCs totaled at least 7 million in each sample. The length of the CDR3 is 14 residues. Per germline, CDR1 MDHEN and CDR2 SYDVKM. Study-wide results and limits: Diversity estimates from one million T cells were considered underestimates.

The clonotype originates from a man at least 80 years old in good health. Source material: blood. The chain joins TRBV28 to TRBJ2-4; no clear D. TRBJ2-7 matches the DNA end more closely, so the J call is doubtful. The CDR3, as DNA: TGTGCCAGCAGTGCCGGCCTAATTCCCTACGAGCAGTACTTC. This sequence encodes CASSAGLIPYEQYF.